The rows below give T cell receptor beta chains drawn from one sample of a study of T cell repertoires in cytomegalovirus infection. TCRdb used MiXCR to reprocess the reads, holding one entry per CDR3 protein. The table includes some 500,000 distinct CDR3 sequences, 30% to 40% detected once. Their antigen targets remain unknown. The sample consisted of cultured PBMCs, taken from culture after CMV antigen stimulation. All receptors derive from a human donor in good health (CMV status not recorded). Some clones in this sample may be carry-over from other donors' samples. CDR3s include the opening cysteine and the closing phenylalanine or tryptophan. Fields, in order: D gene, CDR3 length, clone size, J gene, V gene, CDR3 protein, CDR3 DNA. A D gene is named only where the DNA matches it firmly. Some rows mark clone size as missing; the rest say once, few, many or name a class of expanded clone.

TRBD1,15,few,TRBJ1-5,TRBV10-3,CATTTGAYSNQPQHF,TGTGCCACCACCACAGGGGCTTATAGCAATCAGCCCCAGCATTTT
TRBD1,15,-,TRBJ1-1,TRBV7-9,CASSWGQGVRTEAFF,TGTGCCAGCAGCTGGGGACAGGGGGTTCGAACTGAAGCTTTCTTT
TRBD1,15,few,TRBJ1-2,TRBV6-2/TRBV6-3,CASRIRDSPNYGYTF,TGTGCCAGCAGAATCCGGGACAGTCCTAACTATGGCTACACCTTC
TRBD1,13,-,TRBJ2-5,TRBV29-1,CSVEVGTGGTQCF,TGCAGCGTTGAAGTGGGGACAGGGGGGACCCAGTGCTTC
-,13,-,TRBJ1-1,TRBV27,CASSLAGPTEAFF,TGTGCCAGCAGTTTAGCTGGGCCTACTGAAGCTTTCTTT
-,13,once,TRBJ2-5,TRBV6-2/TRBV6-3,CASSGHIQETQYF,TGTGCCAGCAGCGGACATATCCAAGAGACCCAGTACTTC
TRBD2,18,-,TRBJ2-1,TRBV4-1,CASSQVPLAGVFYNEQFF,TGCGCCAGCAGCCAAGTCCCATTAGCGGGAGTTTTCTACAATGAGCAGTTCTTC
TRBD1,15,many,TRBJ1-5,TRBV6-1,CASHPGTGGVQPQHF,TGTGCCAGCCATCCAGGGACAGGGGGCGTTCAGCCCCAGCATTTT
-,14,-,TRBJ2-3,TRBV9,CASMRDSGTDTQYF,TGTGCCAGCATGAGGGACTCGGGGACAGATACGCAGTATTTT
TRBD2,16,few,TRBJ2-3,TRBV27,CASSLFTSGSTDTQYF,TGTGCCAGCAGTTTATTTACTAGCGGGAGCACAGATACGCAGTATTTT